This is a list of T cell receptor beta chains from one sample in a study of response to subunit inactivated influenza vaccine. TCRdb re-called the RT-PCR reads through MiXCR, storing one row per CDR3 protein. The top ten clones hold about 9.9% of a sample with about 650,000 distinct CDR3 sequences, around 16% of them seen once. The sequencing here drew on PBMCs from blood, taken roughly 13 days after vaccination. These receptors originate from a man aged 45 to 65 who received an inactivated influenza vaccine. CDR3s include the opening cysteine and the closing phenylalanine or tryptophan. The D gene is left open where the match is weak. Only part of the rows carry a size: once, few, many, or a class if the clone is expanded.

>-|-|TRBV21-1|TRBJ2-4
TGTGCCAGCAGATCTAGCGGGAGAGGACACATTCAGTACTTC
CASRSSGRGHIQYF
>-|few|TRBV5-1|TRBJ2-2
TGCGCCAGCAGCTTGGTCCCCGTCGGGCCACCTGCCGGGGAGCTGTTTTTT
CASSLVPVGPPAGELFF
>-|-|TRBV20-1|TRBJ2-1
TGCAGTGCTGGGCCCCGCGAGCAGTTCTTC
CSAGPREQFF
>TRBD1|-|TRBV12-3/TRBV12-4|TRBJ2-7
TGTGCCAGCAGTTTATACGGGGACAGGGCGCACGAGCAGTACTTC
CASSLYGDRAHEQYF
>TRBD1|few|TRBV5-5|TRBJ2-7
TGTGCCAGCAGCTTGTTTGGGACAGGGACCTACGAGCAGTACTTC
CASSLFGTGTYEQYF
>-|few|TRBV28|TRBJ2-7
TGTGCCAGCGGACTACCCAGAACCTACGAGCAGTACTTC
CASGLPRTYEQYF
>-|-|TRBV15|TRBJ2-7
TGTGCCACCAGCCCCCGGCGGGGAGGTAACTCCTACGAGCAGTACTTC
CATSPRRGGNSYEQYF
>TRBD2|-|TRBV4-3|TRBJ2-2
TGCGCCAGCAGCCAAGGAAATAGCGGGAGGGCCCCCAGCACCGGGGAGCTGTTTTTT
CASSQGNSGRAPSTGELFF
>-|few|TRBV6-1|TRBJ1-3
TGTGCCAGCAGAGAAATGGCAGCCTCTGGAAACACCATATATTTT
CASREMAASGNTIYF
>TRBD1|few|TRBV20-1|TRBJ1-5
TGCAGTGCCCTCCAGGGGGAGGCCAATCAGCCCCAGCATTTT
CSALQGEANQPQHF
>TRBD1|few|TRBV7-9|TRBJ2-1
TGTGCCAGCAGCCGGGACAGAACAAGCTCCTACAATGAGCAGTTCTTC
CASSRDRTSSYNEQFF
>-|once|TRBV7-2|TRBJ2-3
TGTGCCAGCAGCTCCTCAGCTCCCAATTGGCAGTATTTT
CASSSSAPNWQYF
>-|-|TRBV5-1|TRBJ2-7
TGCGCCAGCAGCCCTGGCGTCGCAGCCTACGAGCAGTACTTC
CASSPGVAAYEQYF
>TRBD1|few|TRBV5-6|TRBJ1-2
TGTGCCAGCAGAAGACAGGGGGGAAACTATGGCTACACCTTC
CASRRQGGNYGYTF
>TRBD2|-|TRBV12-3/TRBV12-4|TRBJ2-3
TGTGCCAGCAGTCCCCCTTCGGGGGGGGGCCGAGATACGCAGTATTTT
CASSPPSGGGRDTQYF
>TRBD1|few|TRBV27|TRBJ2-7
TGTGCCAGCAGCTTACAGGGGGCGATAGGGTACGAGCAGTACTTC
CASSLQGAIGYEQYF
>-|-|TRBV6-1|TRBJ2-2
TGTGCCAGCGTCAAGCGGGACACCGGGGAGCTGTTTTTT
CASVKRDTGELFF
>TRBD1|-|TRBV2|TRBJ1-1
TGTGCCAGCAGTGGACTCGACAGGGGTGAAGCTTTCTTT
CASSGLDRGEAFF
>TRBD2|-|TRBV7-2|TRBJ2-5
TGTGCCAGCAGCTCATCGACTAGCGGGGGGCCCCGGTACTTC
CASSSSTSGGPRYF
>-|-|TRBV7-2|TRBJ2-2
TGTGCCAGCAGTCGGGCCGGGACAAACACCGGGGAGCTGTTTTTT
CASSRAGTNTGELFF
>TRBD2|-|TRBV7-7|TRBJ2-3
TGTGCCAGCAGCTTAAACGGATACGTTCGGGAGGGCGGCACAGATACGCAGTATTTT
CASSLNGYVREGGTDTQYF
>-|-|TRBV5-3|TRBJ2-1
TGTGCCATGAGCTTTGGTCTTTACAATGAGCAGTTCTTC
CAMSFGLYNEQFF
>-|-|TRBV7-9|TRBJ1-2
TGTGCCAGCAGCCCTATGACCGGGCTGGGGGGCTACACCTTC
CASSPMTGLGGYTF
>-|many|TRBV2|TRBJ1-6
TGTGCCAGCAGTTCCCCTCCGGGGCATACCCTCCACTTT
CASSSPPGHTLHF
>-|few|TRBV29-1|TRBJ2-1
TGCAGCGTACCGAGCGGAAGCAAGCAGTTCTTC
CSVPSGSKQFF
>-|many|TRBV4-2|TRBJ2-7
TGTGCCAGCAGCCAAGTGGGGACGGTAGGTCACGAGCAGTACTTC
CASSQVGTVGHEQYF
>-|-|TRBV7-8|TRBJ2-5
TGTGCCAGCAGCTTAGCGCGGCAGGGAATTGGTGAAGGAGAGACCCAGTACTTC
CASSLARQGIGEGETQYF
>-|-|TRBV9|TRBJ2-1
TGTGCCAGCAGCGTAGATGGTAGCGGCAATGAGCAGTTCTTC
CASSVDGSGNEQFF
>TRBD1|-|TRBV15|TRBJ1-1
TGTGCCACCAGCAGAGATTTACAAGGGACAGGTGAAGCTTTCTTT
CATSRDLQGTGEAFF
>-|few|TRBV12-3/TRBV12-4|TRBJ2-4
TGTGCCAGCAGTCTACAGGGTTTGGCCAAAAACATTCAGTACTTC
CASSLQGLAKNIQYF
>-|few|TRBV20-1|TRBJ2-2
TGCAGTGCTAGAGGTACCGGGGTTGACGGTGGCGGGGAGCTGTTTTTT
CSARGTGVDGGGELFF
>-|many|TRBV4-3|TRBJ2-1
TGCGCCAGCAGCCAAGATTATGTCAGAAGGGGGGATGAGCAGTTCTTC
CASSQDYVRRGDEQFF
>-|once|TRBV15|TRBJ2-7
TGTGCCACCAGCCAAGACTCTAAGCGGGCAGAGCAGTACTTC
CATSQDSKRAEQYF
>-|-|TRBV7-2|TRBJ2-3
TGTGCCAGCAGCTCGTCGGGACATAGCACAGATACGCAGTATTTT
CASSSSGHSTDTQYF
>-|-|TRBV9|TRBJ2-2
TGTGCCAGCAGCCCCGCAGGGAAGAACACCGGGGAGCTGTTTTTT
CASSPAGKNTGELFF
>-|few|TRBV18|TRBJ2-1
TGTGCCAGCTCACCGCTACAGGGTGAGCAGTTCTTC
CASSPLQGEQFF
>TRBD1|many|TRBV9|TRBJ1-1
TGTGCCAGCAGCGACCGGGACAGAAACACTGAAGCTTTCTTT
CASSDRDRNTEAFF
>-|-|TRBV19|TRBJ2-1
TGTGCCAGTAGTATTCGTACTTACAATGAGCAGTTCTTC
CASSIRTYNEQFF